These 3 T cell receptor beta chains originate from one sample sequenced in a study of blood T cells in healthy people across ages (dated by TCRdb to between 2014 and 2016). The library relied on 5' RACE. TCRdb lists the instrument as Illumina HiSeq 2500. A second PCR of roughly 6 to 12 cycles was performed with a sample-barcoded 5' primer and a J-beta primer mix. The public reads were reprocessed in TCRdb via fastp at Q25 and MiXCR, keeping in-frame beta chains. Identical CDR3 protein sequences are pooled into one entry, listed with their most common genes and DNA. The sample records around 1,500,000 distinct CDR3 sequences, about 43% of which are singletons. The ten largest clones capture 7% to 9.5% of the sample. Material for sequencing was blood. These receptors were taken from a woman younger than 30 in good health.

For the CDR3, the DNA is TGTGCCAGCAGTTTCGGACAGGGCCGGTCCTATGGCTACACCTTC. It yields the protein CASSFGQGRSYGYTF. The V and J genes are TRBV27 and TRBJ1-2, with 8 bases identical to TRBD1. The length of the CDR3 is 15 residues. The V and J ends lost 3 bases and 4 bases, in that order; junction bases with no gene match: 7. The V gene's germline CDR1 is MNHEY and CDR2 SMNVEV (reference sequence).

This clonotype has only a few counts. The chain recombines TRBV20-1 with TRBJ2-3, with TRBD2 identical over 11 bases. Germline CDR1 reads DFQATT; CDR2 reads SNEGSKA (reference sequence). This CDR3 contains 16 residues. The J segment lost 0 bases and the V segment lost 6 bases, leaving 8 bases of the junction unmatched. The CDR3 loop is CSATGLAGASTDTQYF. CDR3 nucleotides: TGCAGTGCGACTGGACTAGCGGGTGCTAGCACAGATACGCAGTATTTT.

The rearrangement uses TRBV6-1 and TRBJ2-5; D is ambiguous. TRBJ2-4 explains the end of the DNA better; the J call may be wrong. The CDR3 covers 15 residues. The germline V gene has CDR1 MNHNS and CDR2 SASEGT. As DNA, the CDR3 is TGTGCCAGCCTCGAGGACCTTAACCTTGTGGACATTCAGTACTTC. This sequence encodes CASLEDLNLVDIQYF.